This is a list of T cell receptor beta chains from one sample in a study of radiotherapy plus CTLA-4 blockade in lung cancer. The table came from immunoSEQ multiplex PCR; TCRdb's copy has only in-frame clones and leaves some out. The repertoire has about 80,000 clones, 84% of them found once; the top ten carry approximately 0.73%. Specimen: peripheral blood, collected from a patient treated with radiotherapy plus ipilimumab. The receptor source for this set is a human donor with non-small cell lung cancer who had stable disease on radiotherapy plus ipilimumab. The CDR3 runs from the conserved cysteine through the conserved F or W.

14	TRBJ1-4	TRBV7-7	CASSPTGTGEKLFF
15	TRBJ2-5	TRBV15	CATSRAFRGGETQYF
13	TRBJ2-3	TRBV25-1	CASKGQPQDTQYF
15	TRBJ2-1	TRBV7-9	CASSLAGPDYNEQFF
15	TRBJ1-1	TRBV7-9	CASSLKQGADTEAFF
14	TRBJ1-6	TRBV6-5	CASSYGQGRSPLHF
14	TRBJ1-1	TRBV6-6	CASSHRERNTEAFF
15	TRBJ1-6	TRBV6-1	CASSEAQTGVAPLHF
14	TRBJ2-7	TRBV11-2	CASSTGDSSYEQYF
13	TRBJ1-1	TRBV5-4	CASSFPKNTEAFF
15	TRBJ1-6	TRBV18	CASSQTDSYNSPLHF
13	TRBJ1-1	TRBV30	CAWIRGQNTEAFF
15	TRBJ2-7	TRBV14	CASSQPGQTTYEQYF
12	TRBJ1-1	TRBV27	CASGFGDTEAFF
15	TRBJ2-7	TRBV6-6	CASSYTSGSSYEQYF
13	TRBJ2-1	TRBV6-1	CASWDRGQNEQFF
17	TRBJ2-5	TRBV12-1	CASSFAPGTRGIETQYF
15	TRBJ2-6	TRBV6-5	CASSLPGAGANVLTF
15	TRBJ1-6	TRBV30	CAWRLRGIHNSPLHF
13	TRBJ2-5	TRBV28	CASSRQFQETQYF
12	TRBJ2-5	TRBV14	CASSQGPQTQYF
13	TRBJ2-5	TRBV30	CAWSVNRKETQYF
16	TRBJ1-5	TRBV6-1	CASSGTGGQGNQPQHF
15	TRBJ2-5	TRBV28	CASQGYSARRETQYF
15	TRBJ2-7	TRBV28	CASSVTGRASYEQYF
14	TRBJ1-2	TRBV28	CASSLTGKDRAGTF
15	TRBJ2-3	TRBV6-5	CASSLAGVRTDTQYF
15	TRBJ1-4	TRBV6-1	CASRNRERHNEKLFF
14	TRBJ2-2	TRBV18	CASSPRQDTGELFF
16	TRBJ2-7	TRBV10-3	CAIRERTGADSYEQYF
16	TRBJ2-5	TRBV28	CASRQIRGGDQETQYF
14	TRBJ1-5	TRBV9	CASSLGGGNQPQHF
20	TRBJ2-1	TRBV1	CTSSQGPRTSGRAIYNEQFF
16	TRBJ1-6	TRBV7-2	CASSLAGAIYNSPLHF
14	TRBJ2-5	TRBV21-1	CASSSPRLRETQYF
14	TRBJ1-1	TRBV7-8	CASSSAAGGRGAFF
14	TRBJ2-7	TRBV6-5	CASSYSIWGDEQYF
14	TRBJ2-7	TRBV4-2	CASSQVIGSYEQYF